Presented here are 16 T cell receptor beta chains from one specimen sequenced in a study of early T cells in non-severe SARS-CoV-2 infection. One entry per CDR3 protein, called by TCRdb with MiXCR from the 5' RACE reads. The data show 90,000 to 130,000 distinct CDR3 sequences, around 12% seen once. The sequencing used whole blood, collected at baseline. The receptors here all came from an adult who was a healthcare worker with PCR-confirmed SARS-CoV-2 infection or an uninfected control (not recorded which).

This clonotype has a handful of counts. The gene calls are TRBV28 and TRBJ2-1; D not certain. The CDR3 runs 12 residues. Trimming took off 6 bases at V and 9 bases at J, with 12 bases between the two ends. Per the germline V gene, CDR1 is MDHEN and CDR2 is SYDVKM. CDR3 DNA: TGTGCCAGCAGGGTCGGGTTAGGTGAGCAGTTCTTC. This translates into CASRVGLGEQFF.

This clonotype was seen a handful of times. In nucleotides, the CDR3 is TGTGCCAGCAGCTTAACTAGCGGGGGGCAGATCACAGATACGCAGTATTTT. This gives the protein CASSLTSGGQITDTQYF. The chain links TRBV7-2 to TRBJ2-3; 12 bases are shared with TRBD2. This CDR3 contains 17 residues. The V segment lost 2 bases and the J segment 2 bases; nucleotides outside the gene matches: 5. The germline gives CDR1 SGHTA, CDR2 FQGNSA.

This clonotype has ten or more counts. The CDR3, as DNA: TGTGCCACCAGCAGAGATCGAGGTGCAACTAATGAAAAACTGTTTTTT. It yields the protein CATSRDRGATNEKLFF. The genes are TRBV15 and TRBJ1-4; D gene ambiguous. Germline V gene sequence: CDR1 LNHNV, CDR2 YYDKDF (reference sequence). The CDR3 length is 16 residues. Deletions cut 0 bases from V and 0 bases from J, with 8 bases between.

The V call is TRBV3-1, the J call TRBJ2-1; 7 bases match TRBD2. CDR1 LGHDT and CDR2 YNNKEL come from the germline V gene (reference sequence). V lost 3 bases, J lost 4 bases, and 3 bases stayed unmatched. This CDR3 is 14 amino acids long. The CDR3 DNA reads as TGTGCCAGCAGCCAGTGGCGGGGGTACAATGAGCAGTTCTTC. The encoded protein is CASSQWRGYNEQFF.

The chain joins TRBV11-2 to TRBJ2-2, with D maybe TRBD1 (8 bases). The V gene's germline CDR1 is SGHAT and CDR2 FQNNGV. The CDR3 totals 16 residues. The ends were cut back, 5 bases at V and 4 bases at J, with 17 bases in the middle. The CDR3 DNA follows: TGTGCCAGCAGCACAGGGGGGGGCCGTGTCACCGGGGAGCTGTTTTTT. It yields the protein CASSTGGGRVTGELFF.

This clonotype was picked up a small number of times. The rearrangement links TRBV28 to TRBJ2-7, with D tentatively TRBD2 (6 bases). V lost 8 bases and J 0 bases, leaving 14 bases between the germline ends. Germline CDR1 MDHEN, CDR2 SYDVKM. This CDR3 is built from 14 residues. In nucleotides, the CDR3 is TGTGCCAGCCTTAGCGGAGTGAGCTCCTACGAGCAGTACTTC. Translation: CASLSGVSSYEQYF.

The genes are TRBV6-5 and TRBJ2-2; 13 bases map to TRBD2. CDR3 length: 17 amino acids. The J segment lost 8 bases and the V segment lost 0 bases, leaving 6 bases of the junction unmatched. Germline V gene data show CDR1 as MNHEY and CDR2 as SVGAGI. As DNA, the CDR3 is TGTGCCAGCAGTTACTCTAGAAGGACTAGCGGGGGTGGGGAGCTGTTTTTT. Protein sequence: CASSYSRRTSGGGELFF.

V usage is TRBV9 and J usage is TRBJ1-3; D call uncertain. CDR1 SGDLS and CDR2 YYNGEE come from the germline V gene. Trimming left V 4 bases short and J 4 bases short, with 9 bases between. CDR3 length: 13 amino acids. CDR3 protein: CASSPQQGNTIYF. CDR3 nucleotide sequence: TGTGCCAGCAGCCCACAGCAGGGAAACACCATATATTTT.

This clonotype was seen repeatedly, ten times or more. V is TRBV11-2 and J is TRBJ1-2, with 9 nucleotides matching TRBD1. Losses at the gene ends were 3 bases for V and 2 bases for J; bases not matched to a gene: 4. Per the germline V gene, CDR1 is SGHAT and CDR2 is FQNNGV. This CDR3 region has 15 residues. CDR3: CASSLTGGLNYGYTF. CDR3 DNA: TGTGCCAGCAGCTTGACAGGGGGATTAAACTATGGCTACACCTTC.

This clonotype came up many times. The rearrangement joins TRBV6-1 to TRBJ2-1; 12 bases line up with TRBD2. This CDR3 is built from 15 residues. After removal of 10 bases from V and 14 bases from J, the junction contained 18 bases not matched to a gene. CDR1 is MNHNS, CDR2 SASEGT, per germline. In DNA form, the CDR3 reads TGTGCCACCGGGGCCGGGACTAGCGGGTTTTCGGTAAAGTTCTTC. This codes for CATGAGTSGFSVKFF.

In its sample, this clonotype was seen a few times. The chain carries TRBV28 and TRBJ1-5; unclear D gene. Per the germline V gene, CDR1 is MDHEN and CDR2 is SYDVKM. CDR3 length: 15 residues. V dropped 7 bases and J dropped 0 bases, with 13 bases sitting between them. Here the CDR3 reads CASNPPGTSNQPQHF. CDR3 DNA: TGTGCCAGCAACCCTCCGGGAACTAGCAATCAGCCCCAGCATTTT.

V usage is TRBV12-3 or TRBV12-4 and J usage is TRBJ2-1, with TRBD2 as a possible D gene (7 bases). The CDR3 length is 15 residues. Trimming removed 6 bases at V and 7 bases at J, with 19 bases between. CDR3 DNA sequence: TGTGCCAGCAGCCGGGGGGCTAGCGAGGAGAATGAGCAGTTCTTC. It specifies CASSRGASEENEQFF.

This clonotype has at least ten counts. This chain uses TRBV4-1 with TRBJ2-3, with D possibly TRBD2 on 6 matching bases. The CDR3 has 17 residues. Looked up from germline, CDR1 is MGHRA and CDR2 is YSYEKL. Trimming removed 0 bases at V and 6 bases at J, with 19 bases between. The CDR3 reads CASSQDEREREFDTQYF. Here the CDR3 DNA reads TGCGCCAGCAGCCAAGACGAACGGGAGAGAGAGTTCGATACGCAGTATTTT.

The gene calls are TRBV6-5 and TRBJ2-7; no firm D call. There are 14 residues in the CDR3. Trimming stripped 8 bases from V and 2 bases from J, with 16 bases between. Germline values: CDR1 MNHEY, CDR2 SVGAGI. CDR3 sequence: CASRQVGSTYEQYF. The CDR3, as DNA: TGTGCCAGCCGCCAGGTTGGCAGTACCTACGAGCAGTACTTC.

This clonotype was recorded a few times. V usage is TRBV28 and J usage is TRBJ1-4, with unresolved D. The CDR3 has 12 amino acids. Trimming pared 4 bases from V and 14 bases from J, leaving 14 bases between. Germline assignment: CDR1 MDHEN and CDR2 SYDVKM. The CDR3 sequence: CASSSQTALLFF. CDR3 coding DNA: TGTGCCAGCAGTTCCCAAACAGCGCTCCTGTTTTTT.

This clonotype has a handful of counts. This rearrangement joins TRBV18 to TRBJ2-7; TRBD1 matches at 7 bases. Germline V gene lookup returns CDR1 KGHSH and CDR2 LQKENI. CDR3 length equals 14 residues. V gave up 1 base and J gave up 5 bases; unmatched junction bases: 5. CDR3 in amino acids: CASSPRQTGNEQYF. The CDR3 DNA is TGTGCCAGCTCACCACGGCAGACAGGGAACGAGCAGTACTTC.